This T cell receptor (beta chain) stems from a study of blood T cell repertoires in COVID-19 (dated by TCRdb to 2020 to 2021). Broadly, across the study: Collaborator samples came from the United States, Italy and Spain and covered acute and convalescent phases of COVID-19. The material from the prospective study consisted of cDNA or gDNA derived from T cells, B-cell-depleted T cells, or PBMCs. Subjects who had been exposed to COVID-19, were actively infected with it, or had recovered from it provided the deeply sampled blood TCRbeta repertoires that made up the dataset. The repertoires were released in a freely available public database meant as a resource for research on the immune response to SARS-CoV-2. The samples were drawn from two sources: the first 160 participants of the ongoing ImmuneRACE study, and fewer than 1,500 subjects contributed by 6 global collaborators. A de-identified subject ID, COVID-19 status, age in years and sex were almost always included in the sample metadata. Where available, HLA class I and class II types were obtained from metadata supplied by the sample provider rather than from assay-based typing. The paper as a whole reports these results and caveats: The amount of clinical and demographic metadata varied by source and participant and was provided uncurated.

TCRbeta CDR3 regions were amplified from genomic DNA by means of the immunoSEQ Assay, a bias-controlled multiplex PCR. The study's own analysis went as follows. Nucleated cell counts per sample were estimated from amplification of reference gene primers within the assay. Sequence reads were collapsed and filtered to measure the absolute abundance of every unique TCRbeta CDR3 rearrangement. For each sample, productive Simpson clonality was calculated as the square root of Simpson's diversity index over productive rearrangements. The source is immuneACCESS, and TCRdb retained only in-frame sequences with V and J called. Part of the clones is not carried over; for the studies checked, unresolved V genes explain less than half of this, and the remainder is unexplained. V and J calls and clone size come straight from that table; D and trimming were deduced from the DNA. Here the sample has approximately 240,000 clones; around 85% occur a single time. About 3% of the sample is taken by the ten largest.

Samples from volunteer blood donors who had recovered from COVID-19 were contributed by a second Seattle source. Collaborating institutions collected whole blood in K2EDTA tubes following their own protocols. For TCRbeta analysis, collaborator samples were shipped as frozen whole blood, as isolated PBMCs, or as DNA extracted from either sample type. Concerning this clone itself: This clone's antigen is unknown. It has no much larger one-base neighbor in the sample; base qualities were not kept.

The V end loses 4 bases and the J end loses 0 bases, and a stretch of 16 bases separates them. Including the terminal cysteine and phenylalanine, the CDR3 comprises 16 residues. Just CDR3 DNA is preserved here, 48 bases in frame from base 1. CDR1 is given as MNHEY and CDR2 as SVGAGI, both from the germline V gene. Sequenced: peripheral blood. This sequence was found in a woman aged 30 to 39 who had recovered from COVID-19. The V and J segments used are TRBV6-5 and TRBJ2-7; TRBD2 might be the D gene, on 7 matching bases. CDR3 loop: CASSSGGGWSSYEQYF. In nucleotide form, the sequence is TGTGCCAGCAGTTCGGGCGGGGGCTGGAGCTCCTACGAGCAGTACTTC.